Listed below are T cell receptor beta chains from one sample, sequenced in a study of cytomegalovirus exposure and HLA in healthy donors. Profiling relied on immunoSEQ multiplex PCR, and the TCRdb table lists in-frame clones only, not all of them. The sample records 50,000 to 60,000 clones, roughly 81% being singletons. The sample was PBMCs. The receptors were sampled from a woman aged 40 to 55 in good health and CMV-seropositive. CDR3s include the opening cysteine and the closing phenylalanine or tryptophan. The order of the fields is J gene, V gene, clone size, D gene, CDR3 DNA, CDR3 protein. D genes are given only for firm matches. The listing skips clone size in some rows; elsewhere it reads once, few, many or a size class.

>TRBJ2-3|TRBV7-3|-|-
TGTGCCAGCAGCCGATCGGGACTGGCAGATACGCAGTATTTT
CASSRSGLADTQYF
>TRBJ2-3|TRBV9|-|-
TGTGCCAGCAGCGTAGGAGTCCGCACAGATACGCAGTATTTT
CASSVGVRTDTQYF
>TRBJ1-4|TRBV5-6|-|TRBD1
TGTGCCAGCAGCCCGGGACAGGGTCGAGAAAAACTGTTTTTT
CASSPGQGREKLFF
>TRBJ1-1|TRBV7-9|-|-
TGTGCCAGCAGCTTAGGGGACAATGTTCGTTCTGAAGCTTTCTTT
CASSLGDNVRSEAFF
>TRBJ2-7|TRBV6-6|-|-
TGTGCCAGCAGTTACTCGCTTCAGGGTGACGAGCAGTACTTC
CASSYSLQGDEQYF
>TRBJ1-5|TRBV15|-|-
TGTGCCACCAGCAGAGATCGGGGCGGGGGCAATCAGCCCCAGCATTTT
CATSRDRGGGNQPQHF
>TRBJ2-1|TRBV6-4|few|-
TGTGCCAGCAGTGACTCGGGGCGGGGGCCGCACAATGAGCAGTTCTTC
CASSDSGRGPHNEQFF
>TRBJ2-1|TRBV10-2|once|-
TGCGCCAGCAGTTTCGACTCCCCCCATGAGCAGTTCTTC
CASSFDSPHEQFF
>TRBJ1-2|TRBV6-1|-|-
TGTGCCAGCAGTGAAGGAACAGGCCAGACCTATGGCTACACCTTC
CASSEGTGQTYGYTF
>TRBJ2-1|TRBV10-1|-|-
TGCGCCAGCAGTGAGAGTGCGGGTTCTAATAACAATGAGCAGTTCTTC
CASSESAGSNNNEQFF
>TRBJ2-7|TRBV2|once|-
TGTGCCAGCAGCTCCCAGGGAAACGAGCAGTACTTC
CASSSQGNEQYF
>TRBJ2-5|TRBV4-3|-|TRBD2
TGCGCCAGCAGCCAAGCAACCCCCGGGACTAGCGGGGAGGAGACCCAGTACTTC
CASSQATPGTSGEETQYF
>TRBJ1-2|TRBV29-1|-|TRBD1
TGCAGCGTTGAGGTTCCGGACAGGGCTAACTATGGCTACACCTTC
CSVEVPDRANYGYTF
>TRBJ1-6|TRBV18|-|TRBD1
TGTGCCAGCTCACCTGGGACAGGGGGAAATTCACCCCTCCACTTT
CASSPGTGGNSPLHF
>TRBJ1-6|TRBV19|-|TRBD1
TGTGCCAGTAGTACGGACAGGGTTGGTTCACCCCTCCACTTT
CASSTDRVGSPLHF
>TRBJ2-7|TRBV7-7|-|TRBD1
TGTGCCAGCAGCCCCGGGACAGACTTCTCCTACGAGCAGTACTTC
CASSPGTDFSYEQYF
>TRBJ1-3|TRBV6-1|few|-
TGTGCCAGCAGTGAGTCCTTCTCTGGAAACACCATATATTTT
CASSESFSGNTIYF
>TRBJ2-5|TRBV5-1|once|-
TGCGCCAGCAGCTTGGGCGGAGAAGAGACCCAGTACTTC
CASSLGGEETQYF
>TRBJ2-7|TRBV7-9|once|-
TGTGCCAGCAGCCCCCTTGGCGGCTCCTACGAGCAGTACTTC
CASSPLGGSYEQYF
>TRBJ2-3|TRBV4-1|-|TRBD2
TGCGCCAGCAGCCAAGATCCTCCGGGACTAGCGGGGGGGTATTCGGGCACAGATACGCAGTATTTT
CASSQDPPGLAGGYSGTDTQYF
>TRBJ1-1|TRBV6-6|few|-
TGTGCCAGCAGTGACCACAGGGTAATGAACACTGAAGCTTTCTTT
CASSDHRVMNTEAFF
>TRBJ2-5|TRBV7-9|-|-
TGTGCCAGCACCCCCTCCCCGGGTAGAGAAGAGACCCAGTACTTC
CASTPSPGREETQYF
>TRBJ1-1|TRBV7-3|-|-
TGTGCCAGCAGCCCCCAGGCTCAGGATAGAGTGGCTTTCTTT
CASSPQAQDRVAFF
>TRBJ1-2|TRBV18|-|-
TGTGCCAGCGCCCTGGAGGACTCGAACTATGGCTACACCTTC
CASALEDSNYGYTF
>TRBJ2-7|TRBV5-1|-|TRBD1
TGCGCCAGCAGCGACCTGGACAGGGACCACGAGCAGTACTTC
CASSDLDRDHEQYF
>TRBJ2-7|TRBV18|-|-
TGTGCCAGCTCACCCGACATATCCTACGAGCAGTACTTC
CASSPDISYEQYF
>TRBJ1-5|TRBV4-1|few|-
TGCGCCAGCAGCCAACAACAGGGTAGCAATCAGCCCCAGCATTTT
CASSQQQGSNQPQHF
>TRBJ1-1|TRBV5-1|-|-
TGCGCCAGCAGCCCGGGGGGAATGGGCACTGAAGCTTTCTTT
CASSPGGMGTEAFF